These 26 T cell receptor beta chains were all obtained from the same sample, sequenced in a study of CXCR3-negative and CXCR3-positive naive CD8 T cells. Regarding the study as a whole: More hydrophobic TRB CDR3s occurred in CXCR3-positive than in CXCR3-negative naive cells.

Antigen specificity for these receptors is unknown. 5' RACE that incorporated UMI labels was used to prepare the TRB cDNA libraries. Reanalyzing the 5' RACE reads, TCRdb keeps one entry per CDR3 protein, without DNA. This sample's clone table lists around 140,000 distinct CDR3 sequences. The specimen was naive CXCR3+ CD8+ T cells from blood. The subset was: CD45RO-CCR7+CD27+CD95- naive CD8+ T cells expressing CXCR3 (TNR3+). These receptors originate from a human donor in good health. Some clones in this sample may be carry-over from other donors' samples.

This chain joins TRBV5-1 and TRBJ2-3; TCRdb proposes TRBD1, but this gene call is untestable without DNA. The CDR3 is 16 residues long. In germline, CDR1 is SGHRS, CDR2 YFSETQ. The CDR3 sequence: CASSLVGGSGTDTQYF.

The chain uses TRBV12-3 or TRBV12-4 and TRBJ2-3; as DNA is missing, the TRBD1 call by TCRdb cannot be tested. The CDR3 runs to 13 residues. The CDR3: CAIRTGWTDTQYF.

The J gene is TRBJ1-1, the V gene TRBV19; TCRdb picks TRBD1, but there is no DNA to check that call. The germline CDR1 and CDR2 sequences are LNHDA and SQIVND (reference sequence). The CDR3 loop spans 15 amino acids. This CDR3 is CASAGDPNPNTEAFF.

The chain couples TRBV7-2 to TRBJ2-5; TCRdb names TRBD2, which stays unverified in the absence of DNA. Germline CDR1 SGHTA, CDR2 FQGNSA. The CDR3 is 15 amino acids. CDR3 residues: CASSFSAGGGETQYF.

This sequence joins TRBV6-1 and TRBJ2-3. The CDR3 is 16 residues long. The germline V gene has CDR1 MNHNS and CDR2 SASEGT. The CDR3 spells CASSEARTDYTDTQYF.

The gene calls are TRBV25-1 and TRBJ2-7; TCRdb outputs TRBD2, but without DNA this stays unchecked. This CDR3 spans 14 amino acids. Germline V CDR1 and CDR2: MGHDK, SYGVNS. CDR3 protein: CASSEFGREVEQYF.

The CDR3 loop is CASRGESTDTQYF. The gene calls are TRBV5-1 and TRBJ2-3; TCRdb's D call, TRBD1, is unchecked because there is no DNA. Germline CDR1 is SGHRS and CDR2 is YFSETQ. This CDR3 comprises 13 residues.

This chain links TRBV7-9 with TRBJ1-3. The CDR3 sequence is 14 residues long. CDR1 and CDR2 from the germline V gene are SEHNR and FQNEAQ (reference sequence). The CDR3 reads CASSSLNSGNTIYF.

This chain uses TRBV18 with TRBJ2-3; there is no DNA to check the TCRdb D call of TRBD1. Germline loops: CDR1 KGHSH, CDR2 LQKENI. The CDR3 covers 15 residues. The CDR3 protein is CASSPPGQGSDTQYF.

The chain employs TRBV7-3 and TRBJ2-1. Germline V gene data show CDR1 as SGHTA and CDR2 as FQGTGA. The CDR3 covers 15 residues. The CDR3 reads CASSLFRDSYNEQFF.

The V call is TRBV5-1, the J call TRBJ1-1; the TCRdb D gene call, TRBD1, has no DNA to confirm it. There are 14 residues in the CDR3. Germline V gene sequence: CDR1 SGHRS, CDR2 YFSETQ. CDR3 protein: CASSLRGLDTEAFF.

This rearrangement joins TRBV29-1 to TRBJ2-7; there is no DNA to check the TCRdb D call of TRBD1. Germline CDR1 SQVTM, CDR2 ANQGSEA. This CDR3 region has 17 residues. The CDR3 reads CSVEGHDGGQGSYEQYF.

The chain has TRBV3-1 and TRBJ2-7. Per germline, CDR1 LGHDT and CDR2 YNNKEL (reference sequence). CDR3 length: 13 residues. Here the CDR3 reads CASSQENYHEQYF.

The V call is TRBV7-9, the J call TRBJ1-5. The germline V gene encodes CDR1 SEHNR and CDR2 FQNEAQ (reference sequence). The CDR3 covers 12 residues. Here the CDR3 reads CASSEEGQPQHF.

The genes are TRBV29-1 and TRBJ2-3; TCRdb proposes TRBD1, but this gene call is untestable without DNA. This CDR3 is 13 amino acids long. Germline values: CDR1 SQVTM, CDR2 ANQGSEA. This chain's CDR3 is CSARGPSTDTQYF.

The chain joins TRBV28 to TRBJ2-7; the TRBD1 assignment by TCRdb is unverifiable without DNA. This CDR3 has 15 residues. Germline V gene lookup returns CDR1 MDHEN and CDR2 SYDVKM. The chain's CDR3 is CASTRGRGPSYEQYF.

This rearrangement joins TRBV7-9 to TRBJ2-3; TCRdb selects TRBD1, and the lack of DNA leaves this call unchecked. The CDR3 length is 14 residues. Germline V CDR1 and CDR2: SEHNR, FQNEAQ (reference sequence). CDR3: CASSSFVLQNTQYF.

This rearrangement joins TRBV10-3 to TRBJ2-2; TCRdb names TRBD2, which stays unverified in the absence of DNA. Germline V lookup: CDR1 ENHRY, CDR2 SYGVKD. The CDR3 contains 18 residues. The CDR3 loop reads CAISDFQRETYNTGELFF.

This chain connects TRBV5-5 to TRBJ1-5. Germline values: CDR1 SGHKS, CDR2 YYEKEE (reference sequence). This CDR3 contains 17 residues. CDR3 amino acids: CASSQSLRGASNQPQHF.

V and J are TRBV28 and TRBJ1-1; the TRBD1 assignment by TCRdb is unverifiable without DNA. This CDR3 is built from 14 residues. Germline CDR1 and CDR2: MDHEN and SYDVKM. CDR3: CASSQRGAYTEAFF. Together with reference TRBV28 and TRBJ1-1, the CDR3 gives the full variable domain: DVKVTQSSRYLVKRTGEKVFLECVQDMDHENMFWYRQDPGLGLRLIYFSYDVKMKEKGDIPEGYSVSREKKERFSLILESASTNQTSMYLCASSQRGAYTEAFFGQGTRLTVV.

The CDR3 reads CASSFSAGVSGNEQFF. The V gene is TRBV5-5, the J gene TRBJ2-1. The CDR3 loop spans 16 amino acids. Germline CDR1 and CDR2: SGHKS and YYEKEE (reference sequence). The whole variable domain, remainder taken from reference TRBV5-5 and TRBJ2-1, is DAGVTQSPTHLIKTRGQQVTLRCSPISGHKSVSWYQQVLGQGPQFIFQYYEKEERGRGNFPDRFSARQFPNYSSELNVNALLLGDSALYLCASSFSAGVSGNEQFFGPGTRLTVL.

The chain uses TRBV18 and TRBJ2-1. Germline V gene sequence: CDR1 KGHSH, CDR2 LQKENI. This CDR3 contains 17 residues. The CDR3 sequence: CASTPGWAESSYNEQFF.

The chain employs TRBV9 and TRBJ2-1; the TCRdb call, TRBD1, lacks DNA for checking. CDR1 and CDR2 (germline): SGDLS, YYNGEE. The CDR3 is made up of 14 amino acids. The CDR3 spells CASSVATGVNEQFF.

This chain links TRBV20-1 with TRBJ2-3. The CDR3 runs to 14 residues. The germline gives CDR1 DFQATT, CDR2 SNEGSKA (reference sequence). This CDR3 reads CSARAGFSTDTQYF.

CDR3 loop: CASSQDGGVAQPQHF. The rearrangement links TRBV4-3 to TRBJ1-5. This CDR3 has 15 amino acids. Per germline, CDR1 LGHNA and CDR2 YSLEER.

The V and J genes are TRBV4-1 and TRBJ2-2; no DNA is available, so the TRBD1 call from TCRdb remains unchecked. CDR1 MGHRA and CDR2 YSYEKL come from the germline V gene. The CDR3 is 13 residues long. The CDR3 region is CASSQQGSGELFF.